This T cell receptor (beta chain) appears in the sequencing data of a study of early T cells in non-severe SARS-CoV-2 infection. Attachment of unique molecular identifiers to individual cDNA molecules was performed. Each CDR3 protein is one row after TCRdb ran MiXCR on the 5' RACE reads. Here the sample spans around 52,000 distinct CDR3 sequences, about 9.9% being singletons. Germline loops: CDR1 SGHVS, CDR2 FQNEAQ. Trimming removed 5 bases at V and 1 base at J, with 12 bases between. The CDR3 has 15 amino acids. This clonotype came up many times. The sequence came from an adult who was a healthcare worker with PCR-confirmed SARS-CoV-2 infection or an uninfected control (not recorded which). The specimen was whole blood. The chain carries TRBV7-8 and TRBJ1-5, with D perhaps matching TRBD1 (5 bases). The CDR3 loop reads CASSPRRGSNQPQHF. The CDR3 region has the DNA TGTGCCAGCAGCCCCCGAAGGGGAAGCAATCAGCCCCAGCATTTT.